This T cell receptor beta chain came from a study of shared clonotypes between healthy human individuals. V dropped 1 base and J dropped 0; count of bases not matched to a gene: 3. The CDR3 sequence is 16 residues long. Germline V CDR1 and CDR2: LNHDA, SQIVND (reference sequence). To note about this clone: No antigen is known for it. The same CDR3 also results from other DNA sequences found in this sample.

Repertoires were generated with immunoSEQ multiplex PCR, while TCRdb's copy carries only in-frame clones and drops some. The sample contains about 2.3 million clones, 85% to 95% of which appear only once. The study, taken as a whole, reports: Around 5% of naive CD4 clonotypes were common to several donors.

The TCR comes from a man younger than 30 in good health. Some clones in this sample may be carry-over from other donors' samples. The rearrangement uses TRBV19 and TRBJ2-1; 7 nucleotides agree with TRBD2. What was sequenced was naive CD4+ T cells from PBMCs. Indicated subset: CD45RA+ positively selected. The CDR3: CASSIVGGSSYNEQFF. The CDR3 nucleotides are TGTGCCAGTAGTATAGTGGGCGGGAGCTCCTACAATGAGCAGTTCTTC. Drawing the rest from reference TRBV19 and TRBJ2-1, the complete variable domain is DGGITQSPKYLFRKEGQNVTLSCEQNLNHDAMYWYRQDPGQGLRLIYYSQIVNDFQKGDIAEGYSVSREKKESFPLTVTSAQKNPTAFYLCASSIVGGSSYNEQFFGPGTRLTVL.